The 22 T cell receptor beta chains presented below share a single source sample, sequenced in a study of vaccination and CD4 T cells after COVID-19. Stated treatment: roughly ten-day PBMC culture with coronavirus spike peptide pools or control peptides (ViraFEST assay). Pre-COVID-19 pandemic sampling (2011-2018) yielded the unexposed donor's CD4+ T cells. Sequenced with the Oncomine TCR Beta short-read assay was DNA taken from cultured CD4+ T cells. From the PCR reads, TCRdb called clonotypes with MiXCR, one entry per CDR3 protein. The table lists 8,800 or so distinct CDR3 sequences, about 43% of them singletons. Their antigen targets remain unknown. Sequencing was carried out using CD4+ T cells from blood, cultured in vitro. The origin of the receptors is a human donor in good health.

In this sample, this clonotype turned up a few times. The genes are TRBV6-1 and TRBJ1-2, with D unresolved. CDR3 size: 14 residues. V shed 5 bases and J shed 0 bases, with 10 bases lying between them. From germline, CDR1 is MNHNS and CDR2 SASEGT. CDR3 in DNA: TGTGCCAGCAGTCTCACGGGAGCTAACTATGGCTACACCTTC. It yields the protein CASSLTGANYGYTF.

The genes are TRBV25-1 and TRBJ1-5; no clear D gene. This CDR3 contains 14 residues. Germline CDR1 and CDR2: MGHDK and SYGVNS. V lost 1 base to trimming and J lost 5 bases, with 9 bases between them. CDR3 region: CASSESGRYQPQHF. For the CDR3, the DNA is TGTGCCAGCAGTGAATCGGGCAGATATCAGCCCCAGCATTTT.

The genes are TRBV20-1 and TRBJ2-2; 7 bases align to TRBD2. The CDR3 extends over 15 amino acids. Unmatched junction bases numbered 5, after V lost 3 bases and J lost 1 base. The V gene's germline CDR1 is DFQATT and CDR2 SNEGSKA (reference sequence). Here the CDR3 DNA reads TGCAGTGCTAGCCGATCTAGCGGGAACACCGGGGAGCTGTTTTTT. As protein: CSASRSSGNTGELFF.

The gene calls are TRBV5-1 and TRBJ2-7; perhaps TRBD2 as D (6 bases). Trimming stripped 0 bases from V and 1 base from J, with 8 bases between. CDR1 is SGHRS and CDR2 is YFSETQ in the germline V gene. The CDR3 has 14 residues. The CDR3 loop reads CASSLEAGSYEQYF. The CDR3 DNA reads TGCGCCAGCAGCTTGGAGGCGGGGTCCTACGAGCAGTACTTC.

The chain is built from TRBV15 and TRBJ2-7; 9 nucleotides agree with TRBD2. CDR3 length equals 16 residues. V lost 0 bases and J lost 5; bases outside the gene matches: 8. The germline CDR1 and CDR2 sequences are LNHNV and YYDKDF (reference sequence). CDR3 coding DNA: TGTGCCACCAGCAGAGATTGGGCTAGCGGGGACGACGAGCAGTACTTC. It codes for CATSRDWASGDDEQYF. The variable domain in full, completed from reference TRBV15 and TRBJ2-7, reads DAMVIQNPRYQVTQFGKPVTLSCSQTLNHNVMYWYQQKSSQAPKLLFHYYDKDFNNEADTPDNFQSRRPNTSFCFLDIRSPGLGDTAMYLCATSRDWASGDDEQYFGPGTRLTVT.

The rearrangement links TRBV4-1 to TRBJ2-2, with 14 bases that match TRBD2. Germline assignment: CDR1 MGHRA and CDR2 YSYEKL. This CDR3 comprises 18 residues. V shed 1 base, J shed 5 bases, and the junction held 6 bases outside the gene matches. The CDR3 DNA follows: TGCGCCAGCAGCCAAGGGGGACTAGCGGGAGTGGGAACCGGGGAGCTGTTTTTT. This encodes CASSQGGLAGVGTGELFF.

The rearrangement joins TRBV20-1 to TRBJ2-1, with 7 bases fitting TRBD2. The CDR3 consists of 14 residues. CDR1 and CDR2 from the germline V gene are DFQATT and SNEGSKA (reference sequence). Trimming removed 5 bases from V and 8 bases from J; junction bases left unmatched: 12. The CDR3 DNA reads TGCAGTGCTCAACCCAGGGAGGGTAGAGATGAGCAGTTCTTC. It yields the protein CSAQPREGRDEQFF.

The CDR3 is CASMPGRNNQPQHF. The CDR3, as DNA: TGTGCTTCGATGCCGGGGAGGAACAATCAGCCCCAGCATTTT. The chain recombines TRBV28 with TRBJ1-5; D unclear. The length of the CDR3 is 14 residues. In germline, CDR1 is MDHEN, CDR2 SYDVKM.

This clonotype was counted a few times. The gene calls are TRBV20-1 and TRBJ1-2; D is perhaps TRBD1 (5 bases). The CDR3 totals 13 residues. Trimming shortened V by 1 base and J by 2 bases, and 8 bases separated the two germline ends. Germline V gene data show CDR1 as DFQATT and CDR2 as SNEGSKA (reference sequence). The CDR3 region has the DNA TGCAGTGCTAGAGTTCCAGGGAACTATGGCTACACCTTC. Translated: CSARVPGNYGYTF.

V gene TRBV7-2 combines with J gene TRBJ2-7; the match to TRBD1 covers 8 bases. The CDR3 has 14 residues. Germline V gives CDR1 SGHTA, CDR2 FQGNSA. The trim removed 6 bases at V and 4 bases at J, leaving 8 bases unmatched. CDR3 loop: CASSEGQGRYEQYF. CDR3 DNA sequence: TGTGCCAGCAGTGAAGGACAGGGTCGGTACGAGCAGTACTTC.

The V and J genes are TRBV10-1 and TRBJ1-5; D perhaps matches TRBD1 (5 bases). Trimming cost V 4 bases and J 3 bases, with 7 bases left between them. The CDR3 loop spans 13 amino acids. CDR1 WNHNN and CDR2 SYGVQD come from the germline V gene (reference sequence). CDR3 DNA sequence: TGCGCCAGCAGTGCAGGGCTCAATCAGCCCCAGCATTTT. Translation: CASSAGLNQPQHF.

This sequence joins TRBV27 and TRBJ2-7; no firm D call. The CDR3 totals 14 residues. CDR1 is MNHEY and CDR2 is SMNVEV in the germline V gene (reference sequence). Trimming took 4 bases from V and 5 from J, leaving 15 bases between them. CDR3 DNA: TGTGCCAGCAGTTCTTTTCTCCGAAACCACGAGCAGTACTTC. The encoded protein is CASSSFLRNHEQYF.

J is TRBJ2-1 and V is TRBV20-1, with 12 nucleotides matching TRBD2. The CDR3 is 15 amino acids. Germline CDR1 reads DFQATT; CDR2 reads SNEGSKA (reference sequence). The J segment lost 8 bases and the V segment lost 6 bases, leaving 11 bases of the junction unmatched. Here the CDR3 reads CSAADLAGGIDEQFF. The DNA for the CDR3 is TGCAGTGCCGCCGACCTAGCGGGGGGGATCGATGAGCAGTTCTTC.

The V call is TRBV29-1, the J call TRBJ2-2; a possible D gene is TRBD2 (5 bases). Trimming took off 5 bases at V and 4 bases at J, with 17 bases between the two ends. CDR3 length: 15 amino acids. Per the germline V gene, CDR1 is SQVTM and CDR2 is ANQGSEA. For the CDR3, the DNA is TGCAGCGTTTCCCGAGGGCCCCCTACCACCGGGGAGCTGTTTTTT. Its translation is CSVSRGPPTTGELFF.

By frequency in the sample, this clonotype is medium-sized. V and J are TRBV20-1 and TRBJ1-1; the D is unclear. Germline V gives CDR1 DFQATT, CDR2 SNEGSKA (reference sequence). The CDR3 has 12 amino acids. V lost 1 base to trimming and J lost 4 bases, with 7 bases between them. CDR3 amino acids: CSARAPGTEAFF. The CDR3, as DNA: TGCAGTGCTAGAGCCCCAGGCACTGAAGCTTTCTTT.

CDR3 region: CASSLVGQGYSNQPQHF. In nucleotides, the CDR3 is TGTGCCAGCAGCTTAGTTGGACAGGGGTATAGCAATCAGCCCCAGCATTTT. The chain joins TRBV7-2 to TRBJ1-5; 9 bases align to TRBD1. Germline CDR1 and CDR2: SGHTA and FQGNSA. The CDR3 has 17 residues. V lost 1 base and J lost 0; bases outside the gene matches: 4.

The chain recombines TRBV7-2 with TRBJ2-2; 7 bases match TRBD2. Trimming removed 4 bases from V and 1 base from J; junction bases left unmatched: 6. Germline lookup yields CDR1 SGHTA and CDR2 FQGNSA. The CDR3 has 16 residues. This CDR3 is CASSSHRGENTGELFF. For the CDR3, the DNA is TGTGCCAGCAGCTCTCACCGGGGGGAGAACACCGGGGAGCTGTTTTTT.

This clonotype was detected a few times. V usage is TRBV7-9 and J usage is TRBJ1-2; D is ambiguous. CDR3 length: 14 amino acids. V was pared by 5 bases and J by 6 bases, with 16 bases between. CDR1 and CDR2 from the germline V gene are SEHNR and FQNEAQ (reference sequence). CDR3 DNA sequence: TGTGCCAGCAGCCAAGAAGTCCCGAGGAATGGCTACACCTTC. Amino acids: CASSQEVPRNGYTF.

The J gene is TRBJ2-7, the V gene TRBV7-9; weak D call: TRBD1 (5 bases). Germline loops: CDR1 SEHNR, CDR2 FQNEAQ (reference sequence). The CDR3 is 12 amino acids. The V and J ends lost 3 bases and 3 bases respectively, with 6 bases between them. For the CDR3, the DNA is TGTGCCAGCAGCTTCAGGGACTACGAGCAGTACTTC. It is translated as CASSFRDYEQYF.

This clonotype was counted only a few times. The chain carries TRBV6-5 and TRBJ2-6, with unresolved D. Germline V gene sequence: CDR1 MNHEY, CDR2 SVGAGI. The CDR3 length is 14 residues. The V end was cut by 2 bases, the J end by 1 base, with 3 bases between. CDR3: CASSYSSGANVLTF. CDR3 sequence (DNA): TGTGCCAGCAGTTACAGTTCTGGGGCCAACGTCCTGACTTTC.

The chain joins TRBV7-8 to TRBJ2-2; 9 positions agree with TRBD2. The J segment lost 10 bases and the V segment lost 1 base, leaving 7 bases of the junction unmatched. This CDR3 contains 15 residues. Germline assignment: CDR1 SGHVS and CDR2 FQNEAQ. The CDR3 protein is CASSLVGAGGMELFF. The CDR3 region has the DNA TGTGCCAGCAGCTTAGTCGGTGCGGGAGGGATGGAGCTGTTTTTT.

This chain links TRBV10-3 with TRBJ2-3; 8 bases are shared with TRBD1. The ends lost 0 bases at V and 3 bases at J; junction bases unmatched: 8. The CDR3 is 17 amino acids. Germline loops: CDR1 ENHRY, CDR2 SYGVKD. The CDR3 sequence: CAISESTGRGQTDTQYF. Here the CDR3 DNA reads TGTGCCATCAGTGAGTCGACGGGCAGGGGGCAGACAGATACGCAGTATTTT.